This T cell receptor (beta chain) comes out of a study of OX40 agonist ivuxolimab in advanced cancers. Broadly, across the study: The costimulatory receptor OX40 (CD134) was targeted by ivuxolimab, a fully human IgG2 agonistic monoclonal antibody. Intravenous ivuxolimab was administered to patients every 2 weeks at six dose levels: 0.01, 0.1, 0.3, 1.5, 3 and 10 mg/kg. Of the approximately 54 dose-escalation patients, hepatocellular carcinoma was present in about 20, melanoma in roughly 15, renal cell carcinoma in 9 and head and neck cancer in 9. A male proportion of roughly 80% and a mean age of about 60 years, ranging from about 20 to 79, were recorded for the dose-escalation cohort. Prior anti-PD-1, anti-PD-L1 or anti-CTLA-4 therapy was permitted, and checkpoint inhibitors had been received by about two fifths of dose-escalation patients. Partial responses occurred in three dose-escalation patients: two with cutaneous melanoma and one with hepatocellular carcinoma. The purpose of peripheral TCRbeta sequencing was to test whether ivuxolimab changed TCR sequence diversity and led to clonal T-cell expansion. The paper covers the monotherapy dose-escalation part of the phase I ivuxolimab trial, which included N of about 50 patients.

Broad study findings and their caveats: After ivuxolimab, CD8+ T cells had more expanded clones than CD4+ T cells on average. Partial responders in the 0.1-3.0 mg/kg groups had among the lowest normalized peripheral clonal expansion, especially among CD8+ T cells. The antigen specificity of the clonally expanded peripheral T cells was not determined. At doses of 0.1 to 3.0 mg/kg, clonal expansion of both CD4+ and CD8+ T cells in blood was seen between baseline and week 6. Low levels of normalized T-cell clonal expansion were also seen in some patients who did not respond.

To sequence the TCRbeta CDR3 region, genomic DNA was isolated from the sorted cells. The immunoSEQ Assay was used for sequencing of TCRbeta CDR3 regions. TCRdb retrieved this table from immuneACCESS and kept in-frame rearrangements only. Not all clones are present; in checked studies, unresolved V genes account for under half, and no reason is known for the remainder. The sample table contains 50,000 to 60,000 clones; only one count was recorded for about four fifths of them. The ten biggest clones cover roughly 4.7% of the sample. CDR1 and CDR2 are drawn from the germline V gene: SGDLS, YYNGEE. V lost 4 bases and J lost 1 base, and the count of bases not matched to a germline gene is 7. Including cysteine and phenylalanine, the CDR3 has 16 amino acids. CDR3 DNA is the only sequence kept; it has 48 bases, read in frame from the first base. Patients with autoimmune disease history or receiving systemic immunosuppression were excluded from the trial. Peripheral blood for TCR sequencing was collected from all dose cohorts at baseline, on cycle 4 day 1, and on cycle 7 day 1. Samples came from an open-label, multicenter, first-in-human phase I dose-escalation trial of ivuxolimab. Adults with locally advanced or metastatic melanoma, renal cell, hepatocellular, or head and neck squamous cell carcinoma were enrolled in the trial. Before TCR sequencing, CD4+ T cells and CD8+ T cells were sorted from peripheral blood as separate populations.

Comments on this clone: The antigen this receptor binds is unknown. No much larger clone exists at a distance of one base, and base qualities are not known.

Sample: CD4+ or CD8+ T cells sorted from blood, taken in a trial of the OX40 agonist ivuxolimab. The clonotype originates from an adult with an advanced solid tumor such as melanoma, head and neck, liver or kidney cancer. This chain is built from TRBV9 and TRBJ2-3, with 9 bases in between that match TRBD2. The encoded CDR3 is CASSSYWTSGTDTQYF. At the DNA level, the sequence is TGTGCCAGCAGCTCGTATTGGACTAGCGGCACAGATACGCAGTATTTT.